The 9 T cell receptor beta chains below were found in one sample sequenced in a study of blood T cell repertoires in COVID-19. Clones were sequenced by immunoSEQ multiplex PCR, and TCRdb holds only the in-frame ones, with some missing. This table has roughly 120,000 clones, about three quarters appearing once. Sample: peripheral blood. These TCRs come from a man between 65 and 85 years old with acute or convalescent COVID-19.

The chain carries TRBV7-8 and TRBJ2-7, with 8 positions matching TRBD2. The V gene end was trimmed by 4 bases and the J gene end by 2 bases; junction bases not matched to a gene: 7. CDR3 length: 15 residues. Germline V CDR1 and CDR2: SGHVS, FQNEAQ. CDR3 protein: CASSYGLAVTYEQYF. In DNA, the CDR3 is TGTGCCAGCAGCTACGGACTAGCCGTAACCTACGAGCAGTACTTC.

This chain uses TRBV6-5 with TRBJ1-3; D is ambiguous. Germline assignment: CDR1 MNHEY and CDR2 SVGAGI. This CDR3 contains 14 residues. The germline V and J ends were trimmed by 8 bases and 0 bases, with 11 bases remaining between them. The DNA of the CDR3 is TGTGCCAGCGGAACCGGGTCCTCTGGAAACACCATATATTTT. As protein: CASGTGSSGNTIYF.

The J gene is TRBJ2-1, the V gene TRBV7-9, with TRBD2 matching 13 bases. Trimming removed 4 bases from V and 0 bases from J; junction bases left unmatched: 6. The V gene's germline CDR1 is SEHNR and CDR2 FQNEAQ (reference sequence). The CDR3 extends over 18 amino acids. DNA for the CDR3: TGTGCCAGCAGCTACTTGACTAGCGGGGGGATCTCCTACAATGAGCAGTTCTTC. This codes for CASSYLTSGGISYNEQFF. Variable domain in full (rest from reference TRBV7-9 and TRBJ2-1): DTGVSQNPRHKITKRGQNVTFRCDPISEHNRLYWYRQTLGQGPEFLTYFQNEAQLEKSRLLSDRFSAERPKGSFSTLEIQRTEQGDSAMYLCASSYLTSGGISYNEQFFGPGTRLTVL.

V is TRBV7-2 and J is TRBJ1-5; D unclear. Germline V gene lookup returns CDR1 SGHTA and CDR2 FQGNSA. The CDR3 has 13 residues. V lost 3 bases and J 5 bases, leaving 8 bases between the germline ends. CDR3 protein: CASSFFGDQPQHF. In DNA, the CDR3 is TGTGCCAGCAGCTTCTTCGGGGATCAGCCCCAGCATTTT.

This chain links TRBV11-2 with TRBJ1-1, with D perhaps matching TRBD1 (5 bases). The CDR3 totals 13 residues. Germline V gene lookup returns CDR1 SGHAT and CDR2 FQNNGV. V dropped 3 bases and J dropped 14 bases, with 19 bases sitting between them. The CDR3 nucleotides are TGTGCCAGCAGCTTTGGGGGGGGAGGGTTAAAGTTCTTT. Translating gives CASSFGGGGLKFF.

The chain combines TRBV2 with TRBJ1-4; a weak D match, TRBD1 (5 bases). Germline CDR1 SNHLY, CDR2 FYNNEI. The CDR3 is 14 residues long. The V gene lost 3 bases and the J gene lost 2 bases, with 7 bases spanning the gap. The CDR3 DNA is TGTGCCAGCAGTGACAGGGTTACTAATGAAAAACTGTTTTTT. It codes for CASSDRVTNEKLFF.

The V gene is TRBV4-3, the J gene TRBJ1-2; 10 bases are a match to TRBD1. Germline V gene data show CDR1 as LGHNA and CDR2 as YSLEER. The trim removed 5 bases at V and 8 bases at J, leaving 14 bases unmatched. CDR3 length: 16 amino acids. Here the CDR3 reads CASSDPGQGGSEGYTF. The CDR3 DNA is TGCGCCAGCAGCGACCCCGGACAGGGGGGATCGGAAGGCTACACCTTC.

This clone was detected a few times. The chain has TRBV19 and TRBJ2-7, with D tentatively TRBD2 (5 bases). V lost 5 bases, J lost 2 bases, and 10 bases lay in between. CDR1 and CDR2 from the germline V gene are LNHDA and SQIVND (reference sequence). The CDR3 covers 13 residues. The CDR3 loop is CASSYGITYEQYF. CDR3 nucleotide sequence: TGTGCCAGTAGTTACGGGATCACCTACGAGCAGTACTTC.

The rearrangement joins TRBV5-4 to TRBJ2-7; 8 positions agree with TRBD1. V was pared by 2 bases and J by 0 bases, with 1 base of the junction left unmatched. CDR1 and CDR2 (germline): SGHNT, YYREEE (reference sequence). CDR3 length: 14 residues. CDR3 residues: CASSFDRGSYEQYF. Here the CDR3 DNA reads TGTGCCAGCAGCTTTGACAGGGGCTCCTACGAGCAGTACTTC.